This TCR beta chain was captured by sequencing in a study of blood T cell repertoires in COVID-19. Using immunoSEQ multiplex PCR, the repertoire was profiled, and TCRdb retains in-frame clones only, with some absent. The sample contains 95,000 to 120,000 clones, more than 75% of which appear only once. The CDR3 runs to 15 residues. Germline CDR1 and CDR2: MGHRA and YSYEKL. V was trimmed by 1 base and J by 3 bases, leaving 12 bases between them. The sequenced sample was peripheral blood. The chain joins TRBV4-1 to TRBJ1-1; D unresolved. The receptor's source is a man in his forties or fifties with acute or convalescent COVID-19. The CDR3 nucleotides are TGCGCCAGCAGCCAAGTGGCGGGGTGGGACACTGAAGCTTTCTTT. It yields the protein CASSQVAGWDTEAFF.